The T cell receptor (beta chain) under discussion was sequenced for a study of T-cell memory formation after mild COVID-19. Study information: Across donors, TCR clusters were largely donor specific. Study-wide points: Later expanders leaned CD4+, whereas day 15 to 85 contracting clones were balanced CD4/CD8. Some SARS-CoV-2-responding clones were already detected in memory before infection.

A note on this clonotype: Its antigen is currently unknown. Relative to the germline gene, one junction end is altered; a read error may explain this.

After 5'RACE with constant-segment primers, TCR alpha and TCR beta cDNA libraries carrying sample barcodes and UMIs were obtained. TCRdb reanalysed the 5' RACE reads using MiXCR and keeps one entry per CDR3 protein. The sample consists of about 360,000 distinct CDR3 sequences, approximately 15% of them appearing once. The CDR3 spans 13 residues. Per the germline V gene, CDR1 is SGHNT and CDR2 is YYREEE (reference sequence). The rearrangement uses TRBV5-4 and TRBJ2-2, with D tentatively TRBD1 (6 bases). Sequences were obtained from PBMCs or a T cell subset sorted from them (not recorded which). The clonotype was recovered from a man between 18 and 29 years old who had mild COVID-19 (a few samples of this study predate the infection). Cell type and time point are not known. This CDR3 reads CASQRGNAGELFF. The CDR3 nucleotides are TGTGCCAGCCAGAGGGGGAACGCCGGGGAGCTGTTTTTT.